The 10 T cell receptor beta chains reported below all come from one sample, sequenced in a study of T cells in tuberculosis. Measured with immunoSEQ multiplex PCR; TCRdb has only the in-frame clones, and not every one. This table has roughly 41,000 clones, 90% to 95% appearing once. Sequenced sample: PBMCs. The receptor set was obtained from a donor aged 5-35 years with latent tuberculosis or without tuberculosis infection. Some clones in this sample may be carry-over from other donors' samples.

This rearrangement joins TRBV7-8 to TRBJ2-1; tentative D call: TRBD1 (5 bases). The V end lost 5 bases, the J end lost 4 bases, and 21 bases lay between the germline ends. The CDR3 is made up of 17 amino acids. Looked up from germline, CDR1 is SGHVS and CDR2 is FQNEAQ. In DNA, the CDR3 is TGTGCCAGCAGCCCCGCCGTAGGGGTCGCGACTTACAATGAGCAGTTCTTC. Translating it yields CASSPAVGVATYNEQFF.

The chain employs TRBV5-4 and TRBJ1-3, with a weak D call TRBD1 (5 bases). V was clipped by 3 bases and J by 4 bases, with 11 bases between them. CDR1 is SGHNT, CDR2 YYREEE, per germline (reference sequence). The CDR3 is made up of 14 amino acids. CDR3 protein: CASSSKRGGNTIYF. In DNA, the CDR3 is TGTGCCAGCAGCTCAAAGCGGGGGGGAAACACCATATATTTT.

The V and J genes are TRBV6-6 and TRBJ1-5; D is possibly TRBD1 (5 bases). V lost 4 bases to trimming and J lost 4 bases, with 11 bases between them. The V gene's germline CDR1 is MNHNY and CDR2 SVGAGI (reference sequence). This CDR3 has 14 amino acids. The CDR3 here is CASSWGAGNQPQHF. The CDR3 nucleotides read TGTGCCAGCAGTTGGGGCGCGGGGAATCAGCCCCAGCATTTT.

This clone was picked up one time. The chain is built from TRBV7-9 and TRBJ2-3, with 12 bases aligning to TRBD2. This CDR3 has 18 amino acids. Losses at the gene ends were 5 bases for V and 0 bases for J; bases not matched to a gene: 9. The germline CDR1 and CDR2 sequences are SEHNR and FQNEAQ (reference sequence). CDR3 nucleotides: TGTGCCAGCAGCATTCTAGCGGGGGGGACCGCTAGCACAGATACGCAGTATTTT. Translating gives CASSILAGGTASTDTQYF.

The chain links TRBV7-2 to TRBJ1-2; D is ambiguous. Germline CDR1 is SGHTA and CDR2 is FQGNSA. V was clipped by 11 bases and J by 0 bases, with 16 bases between them. CDR3 size: 14 residues. The CDR3: CALRKTLANYGYTF. CDR3 sequence (DNA): TGTGCCCTGAGGAAGACTCTAGCTAACTATGGCTACACCTTC.

This clone was counted only a few times. The V gene is TRBV19, the J gene TRBJ1-6; tentatively, D is TRBD1 (5 bases). Germline CDR1 and CDR2: LNHDA and SQIVND (reference sequence). The CDR3 runs to 17 residues. The V end lost 3 bases, the J end lost 0 bases, and 12 bases lay between the germline ends. The CDR3 nucleotides are TGTGCCAGTAGTATCACAGGACGAAGCTCCTATAATTCACCCCTCCACTTT. Translating gives CASSITGRSSYNSPLHF.

The rearrangement joins TRBV2 to TRBJ2-3; 8 positions match TRBD2. The CDR3 length is 15 residues. Germline CDR1 reads SNHLY; CDR2 reads FYNNEI. The trim removed 4 bases at V and 0 bases at J, leaving 3 bases unmatched. The DNA for the CDR3 is TGTGCCAGCAGTGGAAAGCGGGGGAGCACAGATACGCAGTATTTT. It yields the protein CASSGKRGSTDTQYF.

As regards this clone: Within the sample, other DNA sequences also encode this same CDR3. The V call is TRBV5-1, the J call TRBJ1-1; 7 nucleotides agree with TRBD1. Trimming removed 2 bases from V and 2 bases from J; junction bases left unmatched: 3. The CDR3 has 14 residues. Germline CDR1 SGHRS, CDR2 YFSETQ. The CDR3 loop is CASSLAGGNTEAFF. The DNA of the CDR3 is TGCGCCAGCAGCTTAGCAGGGGGTAACACTGAAGCTTTCTTT. Together with reference TRBV5-1 and TRBJ1-1, the CDR3 gives the full variable domain: KAGVTQTPRYLIKTRGQQVTLSCSPISGHRSVSWYQQTPGQGLQFLFEYFSETQRNKGNFPGRFSGRQFSNSRSEMNVSTLELGDSALYLCASSLAGGNTEAFFGQGTRLTVV.

The rearrangement uses TRBV6-1 and TRBJ1-5; 8 nucleotides align to TRBD1. The CDR3 covers 16 residues. Losses at the gene ends were 2 bases for V and 1 base for J; bases not matched to a gene: 4. In germline, CDR1 is MNHNS, CDR2 SASEGT. CDR3 sequence reads: CASSEYDRGSNQPQHF. The CDR3 region has the DNA TGTGCCAGCAGTGAATACGACAGGGGAAGCAATCAGCCCCAGCATTTT.

The rearrangement uses TRBV30 and TRBJ1-1; tentatively, D is TRBD1 (6 bases). Germline CDR1 reads GTSNPN; CDR2 reads SVGIG (reference sequence). The CDR3 contains 14 residues. The V gene lost 2 bases and the J gene lost 2 bases, with 12 bases spanning the gap. CDR3 in DNA: TGTGCCTGGAGTCAGGGGCCCCCAAACACTGAAGCTTTCTTT. Its translation: CAWSQGPPNTEAFF.